This T cell receptor (beta chain) comes out of a study of T cells in Graves' hyperthyroidism and ophthalmopathy. Using RNA transcripts as the source, TCR beta CDR3 regions were amplified. HTBI primers drove first-round RT-PCR of the TCR CDR3. Each CDR3 protein is one row after TCRdb ran MiXCR on the multiplex PCR reads. The data contain hundreds of thousands of distinct CDR3 sequences, around 15% of them singletons. The study's findings and limits: Among thyroid clonotypes expanded above 0.001, most also appeared in blood.

Germline CDR1 reads SEHNR; CDR2 reads FQNEAQ (reference sequence). Trimming removed 5 bases at V and 5 bases at J, with 16 bases between. CDR3 length: 15 residues. A remark on this clonotype: Its cognate antigen is unknown.

The chain carries TRBV7-9 and TRBJ1-5, with TRBD1 as a possible D gene (5 bases). Sequencing was done on a sample of blood. The receptor comes from a man between 18 and 29 years old with Graves' ophthalmopathy. The CDR3 reads CASSAGGTGDQPQHF. The CDR3 DNA follows: TGTGCCAGCAGCGCTGGGGGGACGGGGGATCAGCCCCAGCATTTT.